Presented here are 32 T cell receptor beta chains from one specimen sequenced in a study of control samples from healthy donors and cancer patients. The assay was immunoSEQ multiplex PCR, and TCRdb's table has in-frame clones only and misses some. The sample has 50,000 to 65,000 clones, under 95% seen once. What was sequenced was PBMCs. The receptors come from a man in his thirties or forties with colorectal cancer.

This clone was counted a few times. The gene calls are TRBV3-1 (or the pseudogene TRBV3-2) and TRBJ2-7; D possibly corresponds to TRBD1 (6 bases). CDR3 length: 12 residues. The ends were cut back, 4 bases at V and 3 bases at J, with 7 bases in the middle. Germline V gives CDR1 LGHDT, CDR2 YNNKEL (reference sequence). The DNA of the CDR3 is TGTGCCAGCAGCCCGACAGGCTACGAGCAGTACTTC. Protein: CASSPTGYEQYF.

The chain combines TRBV5-1 with TRBJ2-7, with D possibly matching TRBD2 (6 bases). CDR3 length equals 13 residues. Germline assignment: CDR1 SGHRS and CDR2 YFSETQ. Trimming removed 7 bases from V and 3 bases from J, with 14 bases in between. Written as DNA, the CDR3 is TGCGCCAGCCGGAGGGGAGAGGACTACGAGCAGTACTTC. Translated: CASRRGEDYEQYF.

V gene TRBV4-1 combines with J gene TRBJ1-1, with D unresolved. Germline V CDR1 and CDR2: MGHRA, YSYEKL. V lost 1 base and J lost 0, with 6 bases in between. This CDR3 contains 14 residues. The CDR3 coding sequence is TGCGCCAGCAGCCAAGGCATCGTGAACACTGAAGCTTTCTTT. It is translated as CASSQGIVNTEAFF.

This clone has just one count. The chain combines TRBV6-5 with TRBJ1-1; D is unresolved. This CDR3 comprises 15 residues. Germline CDR1 reads MNHEY; CDR2 reads SVGAGI. Trimming took off 5 bases at V and 2 bases at J, with 15 bases between the two ends. The CDR3 DNA follows: TGTGCCAGCAGTCCTACGCCTATTATAAACACTGAAGCTTTCTTT. Residues: CASSPTPIINTEAFF.

The rearrangement links TRBV19 to TRBJ2-3, with 9 bases matching TRBD2. Germline V lookup: CDR1 LNHDA, CDR2 SQIVND (reference sequence). Unmatched junction bases numbered 4, after V lost 3 bases and J lost 3 bases. CDR3 size: 15 residues. The CDR3 here is CASSMSSGNTDTQYF. The CDR3 DNA reads TGTGCCAGTAGTATGTCTAGCGGGAATACAGATACGCAGTATTTT.

V and J are TRBV5-5 and TRBJ2-7; D is unresolved. CDR1 is SGHKS, CDR2 YYEKEE, per germline (reference sequence). The CDR3 runs to 15 residues. V was shortened by 3 bases and J by 0 bases, with 13 bases between the two germline ends. CDR3 sequence: CASSSQPTRSYEQYV. CDR3 sequence (DNA): TGTGCCAGCAGCTCACAACCTACCCGCTCCTACGAGCAGTACGTC.

The V gene is TRBV30, the J gene TRBJ1-5; D is perhaps TRBD1 (5 bases). This CDR3 is 15 amino acids long. CDR1 and CDR2 (germline): GTSNPN, SVGIG (reference sequence). The V end was cut by 0 bases, the J end by 2 bases, with 11 bases between. The DNA of the CDR3 is TGTGCCTGGAGTGTGAAGGGGCGAGGCAATCAGCCCCAGCATTTT. Amino acid sequence: CAWSVKGRGNQPQHF.

V gene TRBV14 combines with J gene TRBJ2-7, with D tentatively TRBD1 or TRBD2 (5 bases each). CDR1 and CDR2 from the germline V gene are SGHDN and FVKESK. The CDR3 covers 17 residues. V dropped 1 base and J dropped 0 bases, with 16 bases sitting between them. The CDR3 protein is CASSQAAGTESSYEQYF. The DNA for the CDR3 is TGTGCCAGCAGCCAAGCAGCCGGGACCGAGAGCTCCTACGAGCAGTACTTC.

The rearrangement links TRBV5-6 to TRBJ2-1; D is uncertain. The V end lost 2 bases, the J end lost 5 bases, and 17 bases lay between the germline ends. Germline assignment: CDR1 SGHDT and CDR2 YYEEEE. This CDR3 spans 16 amino acids. The DNA of the CDR3 is TGTGCCAGCAGCTTTGGATTTAATGACCCGGACAATGAGCAGTTCTTC. This codes for CASSFGFNDPDNEQFF.

The genes are TRBV24-1 and TRBJ2-5, with 11 bases lining up with TRBD2. V lost 4 bases to trimming and J lost 3 bases; unmatched junction nucleotides: 12. Germline-derived CDR1 and CDR2 are KGHDR and SFDVKD. The CDR3 has 18 amino acids. The CDR3 here is CATSDHRLAGPLKETQYF. The CDR3 DNA reads as TGTGCCACCAGTGACCATCGACTAGCGGGGCCTTTAAAAGAGACCCAGTACTTC.

The genes are TRBV6-6 and TRBJ2-6, with D hard to call. CDR3 length: 15 residues. The V end lost 5 bases, the J end lost 1 base, and 9 bases lay between the germline ends. Germline V gene data show CDR1 as MNHNY and CDR2 as SVGAGI (reference sequence). The CDR3, as DNA: TGTGCCAGCAGTCTACAAGGGTCTGGGGCCAACGTCCTGACTTTC. The encoded protein is CASSLQGSGANVLTF.

The CDR3 DNA sequence: TGCGCCAGCAGTGACAGAAACTACGAGCAGTACGTC. Encoded protein: CASSDRNYEQYV. The genes are TRBV5-1 and TRBJ2-7; weak D call: TRBD1 (5 bases). V lost 5 bases and J 3 bases, leaving 9 bases between the germline ends. The length of the CDR3 is 12 residues. Germline CDR1 is SGHRS and CDR2 is YFSETQ.

J is TRBJ2-2 and V is TRBV19, with D unclear. CDR1 is LNHDA and CDR2 is SQIVND in the germline V gene (reference sequence). V lost 10 bases to trimming and J lost 7 bases, with 13 bases between them. CDR3 size: 12 residues. CDR3 region: CATPPRNGELFF. As DNA, the CDR3 is TGTGCCACCCCCCCCCGCAACGGGGAGCTGTTTTTT.

This chain connects TRBV9 to TRBJ2-7; possibly TRBD1 or TRBD2 for D (5 bases each). The germline V and J ends were trimmed by 4 bases and 3 bases, with 14 bases remaining between them. The CDR3 has 14 residues. Germline V gives CDR1 SGDLS, CDR2 YYNGEE. In DNA form, the CDR3 reads TGTGCCAGCAGCCCCACCACTAGGGGCTACGAGCAGTACTTC. Translation gives CASSPTTRGYEQYF.

This chain's CDR3 is CATTAHNEQFF. The CDR3 nucleotides read TGTGCCACCACTGCCCACAATGAGCAGTTCTTC. The rearrangement links TRBV24-1 to TRBJ2-1, with D hard to call. This CDR3 contains 11 residues. Germline lookup yields CDR1 KGHDR and CDR2 SFDVKD. V was clipped by 8 bases and J by 5 bases, with 6 bases between them.

The chain links TRBV11-2 to TRBJ2-4; D is uncertain. This CDR3 region has 15 residues. V was cut by 3 bases and J by 9 bases, with 18 bases left in between. Per the germline V gene, CDR1 is SGHAT and CDR2 is FQNNGV. The CDR3 DNA reads as TGTGCCAGCAGCTTGAAGTGGAGCCATTCTAGCATTCAGTACTTC. Its protein product is CASSLKWSHSSIQYF.

CDR3 bases: TGTGCCAGCAGCGAATATCCAGATACGCAGTATTTT. As protein: CASSEYPDTQYF. This chain joins TRBV11-2 and TRBJ2-3, with D unresolved. This CDR3 is 12 amino acids long. Trimming took 5 bases from V and 4 from J, leaving 7 bases between them. Germline lookup yields CDR1 SGHAT and CDR2 FQNNGV.

The CDR3 reads CAIRGTSGGDNEQFF. DNA of the CDR3: TGTGCCATCAGAGGAACTAGCGGGGGGGACAATGAGCAGTTCTTC. V is TRBV10-3 and J is TRBJ2-1; 13 bases match TRBD2. V lost 6 bases, J lost 5 bases, and 4 bases stayed unmatched. The CDR3 extends over 15 amino acids. CDR1 is ENHRY and CDR2 is SYGVKD in the germline V gene.

The rearrangement joins TRBV2 to TRBJ1-1; D is undetermined. The CDR3 extends over 13 amino acids. With 4 bases removed from V and 1 base from J, the gap between germline ends came to 7 bases. In germline, CDR1 is SNHLY, CDR2 FYNNEI. The CDR3 protein is CASSVEPNTEAFF. CDR3 DNA sequence: TGTGCCAGCAGTGTAGAGCCGAACACTGAAGCTTTCTTT.

This clone was seen just once. V usage is TRBV5-8 and J usage is TRBJ1-3; D is perhaps TRBD1 (6 bases). The CDR3 length is 14 residues. With 1 base removed from V and 6 bases from J, the gap between germline ends came to 11 bases. Germline values: CDR1 SGHTS, CDR2 YDEGEE. The CDR3 region has the DNA TGTGCCAGCAGCTTGCGGGCAGGGGTAAACACCATATATTTT. Its translation is CASSLRAGVNTIYF. The full variable domain, with the rest looked up from reference TRBV5-8 and TRBJ1-3, is EAGVTQSPTHLIKTRGQQATLRCSPISGHTSVYWYQQALGLGLQFLLWYDEGEERNRGNFPPRFSGRQFPNYSSELNVNALELEDSALYLCASSLRAGVNTIYFGEGSWLTVV.

This clone was recorded a few times. This rearrangement joins TRBV6-6 to TRBJ1-2; D not resolved. V lost 7 bases and J lost 8, with 11 bases in between. The CDR3 consists of 11 residues. CDR1 and CDR2 (germline): MNHNY, SVGAGI (reference sequence). For the CDR3, the DNA is TGTGCCAGCACTTTGGGTTTCGGCTACACCTTC. Its translation is CASTLGFGYTF.

The V and J genes are TRBV3-1 (or the pseudogene TRBV3-2) and TRBJ2-1, with TRBD1 matching over 7 bases. Unmatched junction bases numbered 3, after V lost 2 bases and J lost 11 bases. There are 12 residues in the CDR3. The germline gives CDR1 LGHDT, CDR2 YNNKEL (reference sequence). The chain's CDR3 is CASSQRGPKQFF. The CDR3 coding sequence is TGTGCCAGCAGCCAAAGGGGGCCCAAGCAGTTCTTC.

The chain joins TRBV24-1 to TRBJ2-1, with 7 bases that match TRBD1. From germline, CDR1 is KGHDR and CDR2 SFDVKD. The CDR3 sequence is 16 residues long. J lost 0 bases, V lost 5 bases, and 6 bases had no gene match. CDR3 sequence reads: CATSGTGVSSYNEQFF. The CDR3, as DNA: TGTGCCACCAGTGGTACAGGGGTTAGCTCCTACAATGAGCAGTTCTTC.

This clone occurred once. The CDR3 DNA sequence: TGTGCCATCAGTATAAGCCCAGATACGCAGTATTTT. It is translated as CAISISPDTQYF. V is TRBV10-3 and J is TRBJ2-3, with unresolved D. The CDR3 is made up of 12 amino acids. Trimming pared 5 bases from V and 4 bases from J, leaving 7 bases between. Germline CDR1 and CDR2: ENHRY and SYGVKD.

The genes are TRBV19 and TRBJ1-5, with 10 bases fitting TRBD1. With 10 bases clipped from V and 5 bases from J, the junction kept 2 bases outside the gene matches. The V gene's germline CDR1 is LNHDA and CDR2 SQIVND (reference sequence). This CDR3 is built from 12 residues. The DNA of the CDR3 is TGTGCCAACGGGACAGGGGATCAGCCCCAGCATTTT. Its protein product is CANGTGDQPQHF.

The CDR3 region is CASSSDRSLYNEQFF. CDR3 DNA sequence: TGTGCCAGCAGTTCCGACAGGTCCCTCTACAATGAGCAGTTCTTC. This rearrangement joins TRBV6-2 or TRBV6-3 to TRBJ2-1; tentatively, D is TRBD1 (6 bases). This CDR3 comprises 15 residues. V was clipped by 4 bases and J by 3 bases, with 13 bases between them. Looked up from germline, CDR1 is MNHEY and CDR2 is SVGEGT.

The chain links TRBV10-1 to TRBJ2-7; unclear D gene. There are 13 residues in the CDR3. The ends were cut back, 5 bases at V and 2 bases at J, with 10 bases in the middle. Germline CDR1 and CDR2: WNHNN and SYGVQD (reference sequence). CDR3 protein: CASSPGRTYEQYF. CDR3 in DNA: TGCGCCAGCAGTCCGGGTCGGACCTACGAGCAGTACTTC.

The V call is TRBV30, the J call TRBJ1-3, with D uncertain. Germline lookup yields CDR1 GTSNPN and CDR2 SVGIG (reference sequence). This CDR3 is built from 16 residues. Trimming took 0 bases from V and 4 from J, leaving 16 bases between them. DNA for the CDR3: TGTGCCTGGAGTGTACGAGCCTTGAGGGCCGGAAACACCATATATTTT. It is translated as CAWSVRALRAGNTIYF.

The rearrangement links TRBV5-1 to TRBJ2-3; D gene unclear. Looked up from germline, CDR1 is SGHRS and CDR2 is YFSETQ. CDR3 length equals 14 residues. The V end was cut by 1 base, the J end by 1 base, with 7 bases between. Here the CDR3 reads CASSLLARTDTQYF. The CDR3 region has the DNA TGCGCCAGCAGCTTGTTGGCCCGCACAGATACGCAGTATTTT.

The rearrangement joins TRBV5-1 to TRBJ1-1, with D possibly TRBD1 on 5 matching bases. Trimming removed 0 bases from V and 0 bases from J, with 15 bases in between. The CDR3 is made up of 17 amino acids. CDR1 SGHRS and CDR2 YFSETQ come from the germline V gene. The CDR3 protein is CASSLGPGSGMNTEAFF. In DNA form, the CDR3 reads TGCGCCAGCAGCTTGGGGCCAGGGAGCGGAATGAACACTGAAGCTTTCTTT.

This chain joins TRBV19 and TRBJ1-3; possibly TRBD1 for D (6 bases). There are 14 residues in the CDR3. V was clipped by 8 bases and J by 0 bases, with 11 bases between them. Germline V gene lookup returns CDR1 LNHDA and CDR2 SQIVND (reference sequence). In DNA, the CDR3 is TGTGCCAGTCGACAGGAGAGCTCTGGAAACACCATATATTTT. Translating it yields CASRQESSGNTIYF.

The chain employs TRBV11-2 and TRBJ1-1; D not certain. Germline-derived CDR1 and CDR2 are SGHAT and FQNNGV. CDR3 length equals 11 residues. Between the trimmed V and J ends, which lost 1 base and 8 bases, there was a span of 5 bases. The CDR3 sequence is CASSLGVEAFF. The DNA of the CDR3 is TGTGCCAGCAGCTTAGGGGTAGAAGCTTTCTTT. Using reference TRBV11-2 and TRBJ1-1 for the parts outside the CDR3, the full variable domain is EAGVAQSPRYKIIEKRQSVAFWCNPISGHATLYWYQQILGQGPKLLIQFQNNGVVDDSQLPKDRFSAERLKGVDSTLKIQPAKLEDSAVYLCASSLGVEAFFGQGTRLTVV.